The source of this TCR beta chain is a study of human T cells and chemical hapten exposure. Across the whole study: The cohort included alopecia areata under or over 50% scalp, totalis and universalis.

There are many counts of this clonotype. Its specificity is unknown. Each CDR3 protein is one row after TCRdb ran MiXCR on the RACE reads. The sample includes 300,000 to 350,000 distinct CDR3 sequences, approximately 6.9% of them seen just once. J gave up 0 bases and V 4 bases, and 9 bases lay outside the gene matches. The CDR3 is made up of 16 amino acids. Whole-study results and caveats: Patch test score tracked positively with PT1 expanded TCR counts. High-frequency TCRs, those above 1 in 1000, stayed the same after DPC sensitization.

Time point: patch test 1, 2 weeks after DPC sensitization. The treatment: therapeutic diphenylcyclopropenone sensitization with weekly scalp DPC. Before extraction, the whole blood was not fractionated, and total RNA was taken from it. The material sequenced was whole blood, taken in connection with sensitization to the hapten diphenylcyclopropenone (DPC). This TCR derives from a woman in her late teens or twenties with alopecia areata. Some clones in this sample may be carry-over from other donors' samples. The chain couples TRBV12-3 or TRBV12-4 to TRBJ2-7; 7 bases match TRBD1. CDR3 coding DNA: TGTGCCAGCAGTTCGATCACAGGGGCCCTCTCCTACGAGCAGTACTTC. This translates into CASSSITGALSYEQYF.